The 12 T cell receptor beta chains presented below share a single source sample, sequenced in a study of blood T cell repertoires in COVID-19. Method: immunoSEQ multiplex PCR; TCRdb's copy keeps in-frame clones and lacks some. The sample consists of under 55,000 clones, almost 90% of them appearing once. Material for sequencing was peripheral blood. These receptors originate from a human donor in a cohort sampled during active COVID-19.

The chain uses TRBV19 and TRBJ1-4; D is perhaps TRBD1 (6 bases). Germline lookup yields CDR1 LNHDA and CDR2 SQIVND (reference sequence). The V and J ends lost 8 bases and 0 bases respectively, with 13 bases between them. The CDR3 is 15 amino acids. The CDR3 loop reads CASGTSFATNEKLFF. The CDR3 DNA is TGTGCCAGTGGGACATCCTTTGCAACTAATGAAAAACTGTTTTTT.

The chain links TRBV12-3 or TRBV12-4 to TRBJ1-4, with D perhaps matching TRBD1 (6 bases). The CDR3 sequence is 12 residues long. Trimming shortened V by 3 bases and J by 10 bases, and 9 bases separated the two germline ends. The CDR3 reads CASSLQGPKLFF. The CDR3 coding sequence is TGTGCCAGCAGTTTGCAGGGGCCAAAACTGTTTTTT.

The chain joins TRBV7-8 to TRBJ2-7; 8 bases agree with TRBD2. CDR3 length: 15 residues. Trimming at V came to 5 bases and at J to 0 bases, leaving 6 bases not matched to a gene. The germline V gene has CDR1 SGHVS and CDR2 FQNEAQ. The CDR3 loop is CASSALAVNSYEQYF. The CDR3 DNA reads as TGTGCCAGCAGCGCACTAGCGGTGAACTCCTACGAGCAGTACTTC.

CDR3 sequence (DNA): TGTGCCTGGAGTGTACAGGGGAATTACGAGCAGTACTTC. It translates to CAWSVQGNYEQYF. This chain uses TRBV30 with TRBJ2-7, with 7 bases lining up with TRBD1. Germline V gene data show CDR1 as GTSNPN and CDR2 as SVGIG (reference sequence). This CDR3 comprises 13 residues. V shed 0 bases and J 4 bases; nucleotides not matched to a gene: 3.

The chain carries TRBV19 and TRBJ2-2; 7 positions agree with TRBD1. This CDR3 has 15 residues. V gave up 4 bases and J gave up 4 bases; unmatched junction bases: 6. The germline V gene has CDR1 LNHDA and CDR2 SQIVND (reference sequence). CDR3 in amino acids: CASSNTGASTGELFF. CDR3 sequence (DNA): TGTGCCAGTAGTAATACAGGGGCGAGCACCGGGGAGCTGTTTTTT. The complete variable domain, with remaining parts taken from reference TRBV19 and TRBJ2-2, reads DGGITQSPKYLFRKEGQNVTLSCEQNLNHDAMYWYRQDPGQGLRLIYYSQIVNDFQKGDIAEGYSVSREKKESFPLTVTSAQKNPTAFYLCASSNTGASTGELFFGEGSRLTVL.

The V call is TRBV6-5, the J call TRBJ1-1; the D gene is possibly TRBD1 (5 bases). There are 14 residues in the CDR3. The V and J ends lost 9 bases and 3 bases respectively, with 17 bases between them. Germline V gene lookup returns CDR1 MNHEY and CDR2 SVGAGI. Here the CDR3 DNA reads TGTGCCAGTAAGGACCGGGACTTCTACACTGAAGCTTTCTTT. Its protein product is CASKDRDFYTEAFF.

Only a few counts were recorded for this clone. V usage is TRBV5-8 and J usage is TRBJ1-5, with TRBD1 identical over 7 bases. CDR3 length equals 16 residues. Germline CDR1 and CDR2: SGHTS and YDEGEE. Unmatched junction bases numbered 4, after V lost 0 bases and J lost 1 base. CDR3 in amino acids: CASSLALGQSNQPQHF. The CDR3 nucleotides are TGTGCCAGCAGCTTGGCTTTGGGACAGAGCAATCAGCCCCAGCATTTT.

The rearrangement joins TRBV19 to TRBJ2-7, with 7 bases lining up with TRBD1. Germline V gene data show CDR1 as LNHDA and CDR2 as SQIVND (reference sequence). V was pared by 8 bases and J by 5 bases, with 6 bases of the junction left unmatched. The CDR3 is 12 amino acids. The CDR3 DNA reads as TGTGCCAGTGGAATACAGGGGAACGAGCAGTACTTC. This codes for CASGIQGNEQYF. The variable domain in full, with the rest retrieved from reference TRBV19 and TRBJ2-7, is DGGITQSPKYLFRKEGQNVTLSCEQNLNHDAMYWYRQDPGQGLRLIYYSQIVNDFQKGDIAEGYSVSREKKESFPLTVTSAQKNPTAFYLCASGIQGNEQYFGPGTRLTVT.

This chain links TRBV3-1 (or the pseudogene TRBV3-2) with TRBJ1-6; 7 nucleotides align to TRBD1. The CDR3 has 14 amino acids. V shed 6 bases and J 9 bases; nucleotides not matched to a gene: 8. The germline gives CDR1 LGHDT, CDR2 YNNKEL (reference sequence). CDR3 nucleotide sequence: TGTGCCAGCAGGCTCGGGACAGAGGTTTCACCCCTCCACTTT. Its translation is CASRLGTEVSPLHF.

The CDR3 coding sequence is TGTGCCAGCAGCCCCCCTCAGGGGTACGAGCAGTACTTC. Translating it yields CASSPPQGYEQYF. This sequence joins TRBV7-2 and TRBJ2-7; a weak D match, TRBD1 (6 bases). Per the germline V gene, CDR1 is SGHTA and CDR2 is FQGNSA. V gave up 5 bases and J gave up 4 bases, with 12 bases separating them. The CDR3 runs 13 residues.

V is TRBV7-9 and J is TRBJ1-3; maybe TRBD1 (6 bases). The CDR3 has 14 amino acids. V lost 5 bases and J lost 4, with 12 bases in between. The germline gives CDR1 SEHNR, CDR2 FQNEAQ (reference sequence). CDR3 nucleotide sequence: TGTGCCAGCAGCCCCGGGACATCAGGAAACACCATATATTTT. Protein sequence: CASSPGTSGNTIYF.

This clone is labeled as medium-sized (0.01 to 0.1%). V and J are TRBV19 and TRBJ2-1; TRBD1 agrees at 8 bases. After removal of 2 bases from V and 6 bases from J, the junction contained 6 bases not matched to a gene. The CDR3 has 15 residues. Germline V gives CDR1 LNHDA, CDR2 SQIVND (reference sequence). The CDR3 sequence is CASSISQGAGNEQFF. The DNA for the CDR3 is TGTGCCAGTAGTATATCGCAGGGGGCGGGCAATGAGCAGTTCTTC.